The clone carrying this T cell receptor (beta chain) was picked up one time. These data come from a study of OX40 agonist ivuxolimab in advanced cancers. Here immunoSEQ multiplex PCR was the method, and the copy in TCRdb shows in-frame clones only, minus some. This sample has around 15,000 clones, with approximately 77% found just once. The germline V and J ends were trimmed by 10 bases and 3 bases, with 18 bases remaining between them. CDR1 is SGHVS, CDR2 FNYEAQ, per germline. This CDR3 region has 14 residues. The clonotype comes from an adult with an advanced solid tumor such as melanoma, head and neck, liver or kidney cancer. Sequencing used CD4+ or CD8+ T cells sorted from blood, obtained in a trial of the OX40 agonist ivuxolimab. This chain uses TRBV7-6 with TRBJ1-1, with D perhaps matching TRBD1 (6 bases). CDR3 residues: CATSRRGLDTEAFF. For the CDR3, the DNA is TGTGCCACCTCGCGGAGGGGGTTGGACACTGAAGCTTTCTTT. Full variable domain (missing parts from reference TRBV7-6 and TRBJ1-1): GAGVSQSPRYKVTKRGQDVALRCDPISGHVSLYWYRQALGQGPEFLTYFNYEAQQDKSGLPNDRFSAERPEGSISTLTIQRTEQRDSAMYRCATSRRGLDTEAFFGQGTRLTVV.